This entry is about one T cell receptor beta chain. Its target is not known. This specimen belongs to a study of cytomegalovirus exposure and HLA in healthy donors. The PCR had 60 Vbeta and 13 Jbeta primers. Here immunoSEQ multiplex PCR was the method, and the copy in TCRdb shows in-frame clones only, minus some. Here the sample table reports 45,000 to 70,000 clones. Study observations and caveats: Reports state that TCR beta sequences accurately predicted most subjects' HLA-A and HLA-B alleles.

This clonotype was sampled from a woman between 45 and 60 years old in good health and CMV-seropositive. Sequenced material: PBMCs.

CDR3 amino acids: CASIPRDNTDTQYF. In nucleotides, the CDR3 is TGTGCCAGCATTCCCCGGGACAACACAGATACGCAGTATTTT. The V and J genes are TRBV2 and TRBJ2-3; D possibly corresponds to TRBD1 (6 bases). Trimming took 7 bases from V and 2 from J, leaving 13 bases between them. CDR3 length: 14 amino acids. Germline loops: CDR1 SNHLY, CDR2 FYNNEI.